This T cell receptor (beta chain) was retrieved from a study of regulatory T cells in long-lasting Graves disease. Study-wide findings and caveats: Persistent disease was associated with favored TRBV28 usage and with favored use of TRBJ1-2 and TRBJ2-5. Thyroid tissue went unexamined; only peripheral blood was analyzed.

With iRepertoire HTBI primers and Arm-PCR of CDR3 regions, TCR beta libraries were built. TCRdb independently ran MiXCR on the multiplex PCR reads; one entry per CDR3 protein. The sample has about 400,000 distinct CDR3 sequences, under 25% seen once. Described time point: persistent/refractory GD, antithyroid drugs over 5 years with positive TRAb. After RNA was extracted from PBMCs, the TCR library was made from it. American Thyroid Association guidelines defined Graves' disease diagnosis. This clonotype was seen repeatedly, ten times or more. What it recognizes is unknown. Germline-derived CDR1 and CDR2 are DFQATT and SNEGSKA (reference sequence). J was trimmed by 4 bases and V by 2 bases; bases with no gene match: 3. The CDR3 covers 15 residues.

V usage is TRBV20-1 and J usage is TRBJ2-5, with 14 bases matching TRBD2. The receptor was derived from a female donor with Graves disease. This material consisted of peripheral blood mononuclear cells (PBMCs), taken when the disease was refractory, from a patient treated with antithyroid drugs. The CDR3 sequence: CSARSGLAGVETQYF. CDR3 bases: TGCAGTGCTAGATCGGGACTAGCGGGAGTAGAGACCCAGTACTTC.